The clone carrying this T cell receptor (beta chain) was counted at least ten times. What it binds is not known. The data derive from a study of T-cell reconstitution after alpha-beta-depleted transplantation in children. Regarding the study as a whole: Counts and diversity of T cells one year after transplant came mostly from newly produced T cells. Alpha-beta T cells present about two months after transplant were reported to originate from several hundred expanded graft clones.

There are 14 residues in the CDR3. Trimming left V 3 bases short and J 2 bases short, with 14 bases between. Looked up from germline, CDR1 is DFQATT and CDR2 is SNEGSKA (reference sequence). A TCRbeta library incorporating unique molecular identifiers was prepared. TCRdb itself ran the PCR reads through MiXCR, one entry per CDR3 protein. This sample has a few hundred thousand distinct CDR3 sequences, with about 26% found just once. This specimen was PBMCs, taken before TCRalphabeta/CD19-depleted stem cell transplant. This sequence was found in a girl aged 2 to 10 with Fanconi anemia, due to receive a stem cell transplant. The chain uses TRBV20-1 and TRBJ2-7; D might be TRBD1 (7 bases). The CDR3, as DNA: TGCAGTGCTAGGTTGCAGGGGGGAACCTACGAGCAGTACTTC. This gives the protein CSARLQGGTYEQYF.